Each of the 12 T cell receptor beta chains below was sequenced from the same sample in a study of blood T cell repertoires in COVID-19 (dated by TCRdb to the early 2020s). The library was built by means of the immunoSEQ multiplex PCR assay. Drawn from immuneACCESS, this table holds only the in-frame rearrangements with V and J called that TCRdb kept. Clones are partly lost; checked studies trace under half to an unresolved V gene and leave the rest unexplained. This sample holds about 14,000 clones; 70% to 85% were observed only once. The ten largest make up about a quarter of the sample. The sequencing input was peripheral blood. The receptors derive from a woman aged 45-60 years with active or convalescent COVID-19.

V usage is TRBV4-1 and J usage is TRBJ1-1; 10 bases align to TRBD1. V lost 2 bases and J lost 5; bases outside the gene matches: 8. The CDR3 sequence is 16 residues long. Germline CDR1 MGHRA, CDR2 YSYEKL. CDR3 amino acids: CASSQPPTGGLTEAFF. DNA for the CDR3: TGCGCCAGCAGCCAACCCCCGACAGGGGGCTTGACTGAAGCTTTCTTT.

The chain employs TRBV5-8 and TRBJ2-2; no firm D call. Germline V gene data show CDR1 as SGHTS and CDR2 as YDEGEE. V shed 0 bases and J shed 8 bases, with 8 bases lying between them. The CDR3 is 13 amino acids. CDR3 sequence (DNA): TGTGCCAGCAGCTTGGGCGGCCTTGGGGAGCTGTTTTTT. Its protein is CASSLGGLGELFF.

There are a few counts of this clone. The chain joins TRBV7-2 to TRBJ2-1; TRBD2 aligns across 10 bases. CDR3 length equals 15 residues. Germline loops: CDR1 SGHTA, CDR2 FQGNSA. J was trimmed by 3 bases and V by 5 bases; bases with no gene match: 4. The DNA of the CDR3 is TGTGCCAGCAGCCTAGGACTAGCGGACTACAATGAGCAGTTCTTC. Amino acid sequence: CASSLGLADYNEQFF. The full variable domain, completed using reference TRBV7-2 and TRBJ2-1, is GAGVSQSPSNKVTEKGKDVELRCDPISGHTALYWYRQSLGQGLEFLIYFQGNSAPDKSGLPSDRFSAERTGGSVSTLTIQRTQQEDSAVYLCASSLGLADYNEQFFGPGTRLTVL.

In its sample, this clone was seen a few times. The chain couples TRBV30 to TRBJ2-7; perhaps TRBD2 as D (6 bases). Germline-derived CDR1 and CDR2 are GTSNPN and SVGIG (reference sequence). This CDR3 has 13 amino acids. Trimming removed 0 bases at V and 5 bases at J, with 11 bases between. The CDR3 sequence is CAWSVGGTHEQYF. The CDR3 region has the DNA TGTGCCTGGAGTGTTGGAGGGACCCACGAGCAGTACTTC. Combining the CDR3 with reference TRBV30 and TRBJ2-7 gives the whole variable domain SQTIHQWPATLVQPVGSPLSLECTVEGTSNPNLYWYRQAAGRGLQLLFYSVGIGQISSEVPQNLSASRPQDRQFILSSKKLLLSDSGFYLCAWSVGGTHEQYFGPGTRLTVT.

CDR3 sequence (DNA): TGTGCCAGCAGCCGAACCGGGACAGGGACGGGGGAGCTGTTTTTT. This encodes CASSRTGTGTGELFF. The gene calls are TRBV5-5 and TRBJ2-2, with 9 positions matching TRBD1. Germline CDR1 reads SGHKS; CDR2 reads YYEKEE (reference sequence). This CDR3 has 15 residues. V was clipped by 4 bases and J by 8 bases; unmatched bases: 9.

The V and J genes are TRBV28 and TRBJ2-7; possibly TRBD2 for D (6 bases). The CDR3 extends over 13 amino acids. The V end lost 3 bases, the J end lost 7 bases, and 13 bases lay between the germline ends. Germline V gives CDR1 MDHEN, CDR2 SYDVKM. CDR3 bases: TGTGCCAGCAGTTTGGGGGGTCTCGGGGAGCAGTACTTC. Residues: CASSLGGLGEQYF.

The genes are TRBV9 and TRBJ2-3, with TRBD2 matching over 8 bases. Germline CDR1 and CDR2: SGDLS and YYNGEE. This CDR3 comprises 19 residues. The V gene end was trimmed by 1 base and the J gene end by 4 bases; junction bases not matched to a gene: 17. The CDR3 coding sequence is TGTGCCAGCAGCGTAAGGCCCCTCCGAATAGCGGGAAGGGCAGATACGCAGTATTTT. Its protein product is CASSVRPLRIAGRADTQYF.

CDR3 in amino acids: CASSPRSGGTSYEQYF. For the CDR3, the DNA is TGTGCCAGCTCACCAAGGTCTGGCGGCACTTCCTACGAGCAGTACTTC. The chain joins TRBV18 to TRBJ2-7; D gene ambiguous. The length of the CDR3 is 16 residues. Deletions cut 2 bases from V and 1 base from J, with 15 bases between. The V gene's germline CDR1 is KGHSH and CDR2 LQKENI.

The CDR3 sequence is CASSRKLAGVEGGQETQYF. The CDR3 region has the DNA TGTGCCAGTAGCAGGAAACTAGCGGGGGTAGAAGGGGGACAAGAGACCCAGTACTTC. The V gene is TRBV19, the J gene TRBJ2-5; 11 positions agree with TRBD2. The J segment lost 2 bases and the V segment lost 6 bases, leaving 17 bases of the junction unmatched. The CDR3 runs to 19 residues. The germline gives CDR1 LNHDA, CDR2 SQIVND (reference sequence).

The chain is built from TRBV3-1 (or the pseudogene TRBV3-2) and TRBJ2-1; 7 bases map to TRBD2. The V segment lost 6 bases and the J segment 2 bases; nucleotides outside the gene matches: 7. Germline assignment: CDR1 LGHDT and CDR2 YNNKEL (reference sequence). There are 15 residues in the CDR3. CDR3 sequence (DNA): TGTGCCAGCAGACCCACTAGCGACACCTACAATGAGCAGTTCTTC. Its protein is CASRPTSDTYNEQFF.

The rearrangement links TRBV4-1 to TRBJ1-5; 7 bases agree with TRBD1. Looked up from germline, CDR1 is MGHRA and CDR2 is YSYEKL. Losses at the gene ends were 1 base for V and 6 bases for J; bases not matched to a gene: 18. The length of the CDR3 is 19 residues. The CDR3 sequence: CASSQGVGGFSPLSQPQHF. CDR3 DNA: TGCGCCAGCAGCCAAGGGGTAGGGGGCTTTTCCCCTCTCAGTCAGCCCCAGCATTTT.

This clone has just a few counts. This chain connects TRBV5-1 to TRBJ2-7, with D possibly being TRBD1 (5 bases). This CDR3 comprises 14 residues. Trimming removed 2 bases at V and 2 bases at J, with 11 bases between. Germline values: CDR1 SGHRS, CDR2 YFSETQ. As DNA, the CDR3 is TGCGCCAGCAGCTTCCGTCAGGGTGCCTACGAGCAGTACTTC. It codes for CASSFRQGAYEQYF.